The T cell receptor (beta chain) described here comes from a study of blood T cells in healthy people across ages. This CDR3 contains 15 residues. The V end lost 7 bases, the J end lost 4 bases, and 19 bases lay between the germline ends. The germline CDR1 and CDR2 sequences are LGHDT and YNNKEL (reference sequence). Each donor's blood draw was 8.5 to 10 milliliters of peripheral blood. Together with a sample-barcoded 5' primer, a J-beta primer mix was included in a second PCR lasting about 7 to 12 cycles. Each CDR3 protein is one row after TCRdb ran MiXCR on the 5' RACE reads. The repertoire includes approximately 730,000 distinct CDR3 sequences, 53% of them detected once, and approximately 40% sits in the top ten.

The sequence was collected from a man older than 75 in good health. This chain uses TRBV3-1 with TRBJ1-1, with a tentative D call TRBD1 (6 bases). Input material: blood. The CDR3 spells CASTQGYTSFTEAFF. In DNA form, the CDR3 reads TGTGCCAGCACCCAGGGGTACACTTCGTTCACTGAAGCTTTCTTT.